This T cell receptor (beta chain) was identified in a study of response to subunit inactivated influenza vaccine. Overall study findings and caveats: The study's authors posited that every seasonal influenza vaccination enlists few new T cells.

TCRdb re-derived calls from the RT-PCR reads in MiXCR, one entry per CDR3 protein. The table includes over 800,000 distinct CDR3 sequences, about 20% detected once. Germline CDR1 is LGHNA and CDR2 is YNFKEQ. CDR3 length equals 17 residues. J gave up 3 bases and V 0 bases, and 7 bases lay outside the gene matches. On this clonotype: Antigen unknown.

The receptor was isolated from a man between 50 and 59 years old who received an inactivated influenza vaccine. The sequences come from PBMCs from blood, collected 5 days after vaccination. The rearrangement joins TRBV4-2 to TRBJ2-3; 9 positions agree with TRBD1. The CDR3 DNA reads TGTGCCAGCAGCCAAGATTCAGTGGGACAGGGAACAGATACGCAGTATTTT. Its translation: CASSQDSVGQGTDTQYF.